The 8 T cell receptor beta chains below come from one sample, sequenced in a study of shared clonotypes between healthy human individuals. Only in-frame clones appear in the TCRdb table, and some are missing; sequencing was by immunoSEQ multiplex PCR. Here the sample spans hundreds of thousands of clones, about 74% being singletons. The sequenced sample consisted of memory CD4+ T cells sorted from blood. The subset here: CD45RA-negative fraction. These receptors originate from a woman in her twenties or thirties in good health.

The CDR3 here is CASSGTRSYEQYF. Here the CDR3 DNA reads TGTGCCAGCAGCGGCACTAGATCCTACGAGCAGTACTTC. The chain recombines TRBV7-9 with TRBJ2-7; TRBD2 is a possible D gene (5 bases). In germline, CDR1 is SEHNR, CDR2 FQNEAQ (reference sequence). V was trimmed by 5 bases and J by 1 base, leaving 9 bases between them. CDR3 size: 13 residues.

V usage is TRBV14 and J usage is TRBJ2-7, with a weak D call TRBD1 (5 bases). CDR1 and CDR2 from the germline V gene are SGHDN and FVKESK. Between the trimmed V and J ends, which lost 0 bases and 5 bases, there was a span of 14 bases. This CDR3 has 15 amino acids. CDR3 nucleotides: TGTGCCAGCAGCCAAGAATTCACAGGAGCGAACGAGCAGTACTTC. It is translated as CASSQEFTGANEQYF.

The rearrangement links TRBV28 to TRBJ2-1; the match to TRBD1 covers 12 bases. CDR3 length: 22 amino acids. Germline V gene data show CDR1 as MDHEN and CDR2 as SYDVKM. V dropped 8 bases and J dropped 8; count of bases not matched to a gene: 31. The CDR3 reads CASQMGQGAYLPPVASADEQFF. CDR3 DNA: TGTGCCAGCCAGATGGGACAGGGGGCGTACCTTCCCCCCGTCGCTTCTGCGGATGAGCAGTTCTTC. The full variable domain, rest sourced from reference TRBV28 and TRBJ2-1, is DVKVTQSSRYLVKRTGEKVFLECVQDMDHENMFWYRQDPGLGLRLIYFSYDVKMKEKGDIPEGYSVSREKKERFSLILESASTNQTSMYLCASQMGQGAYLPPVASADEQFFGPGTRLTVL.

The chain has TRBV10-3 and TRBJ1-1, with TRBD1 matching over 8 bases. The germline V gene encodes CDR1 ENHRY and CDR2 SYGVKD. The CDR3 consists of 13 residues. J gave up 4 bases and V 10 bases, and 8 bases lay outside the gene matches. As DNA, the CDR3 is TGTGCCAACAGACAGGGGCCGAGCACTGAAGCTTTCTTT. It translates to CANRQGPSTEAFF.

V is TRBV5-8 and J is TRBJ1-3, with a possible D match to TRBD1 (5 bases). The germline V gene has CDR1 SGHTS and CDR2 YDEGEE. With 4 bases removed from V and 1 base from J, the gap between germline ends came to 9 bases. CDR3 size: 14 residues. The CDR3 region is CASSNTGSGNTIYF. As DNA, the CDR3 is TGTGCCAGCAGCAACACAGGATCTGGAAACACCATATATTTT.

CDR3 sequence (DNA): TGTGCCAGCAGTTACAACTCGGGGGCGTCACGCGGGGAGCTGTTTTTT. Translated: CASSYNSGASRGELFF. The rearrangement joins TRBV6-5 to TRBJ2-2; perhaps D is TRBD1 or TRBD2 (6 bases each). Trimming shortened V by 2 bases and J by 7 bases, and 17 bases separated the two germline ends. This CDR3 region has 16 residues. Germline loops: CDR1 MNHEY, CDR2 SVGAGI.

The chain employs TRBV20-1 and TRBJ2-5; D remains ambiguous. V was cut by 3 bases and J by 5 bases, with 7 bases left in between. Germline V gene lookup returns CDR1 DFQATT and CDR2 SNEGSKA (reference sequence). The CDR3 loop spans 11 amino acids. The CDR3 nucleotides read TGCAGTGCTAGGCCGAGGGAGACCCAGTACTTC. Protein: CSARPRETQYF.

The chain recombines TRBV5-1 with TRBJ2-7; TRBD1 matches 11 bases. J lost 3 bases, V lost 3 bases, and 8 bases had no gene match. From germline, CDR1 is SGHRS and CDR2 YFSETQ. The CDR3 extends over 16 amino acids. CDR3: CASSYHPGQGVYEQYF. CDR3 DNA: TGCGCCAGCAGCTATCACCCGGGACAGGGGGTCTACGAGCAGTACTTC.